This T cell receptor beta chain was captured by sequencing in a study of yellow fever vaccine responses in identical twins listed by TCRdb under 2018. Notes on the research overall: In identical twins, the study followed T cell clones that responded to the vaccine with precision.

Findings and caveats that apply to the study as a whole: According to the authors, in identical twins the way T cells responded to vaccination appeared partly convergent and partly personalized.

From its cysteine to its phenylalanine, the CDR3 spans 14 amino acids. Only the CDR3 DNA is retained, 42 bases long and in frame from the first base. The germline V gene gives CDR1 as SGHRS and CDR2 as YFSETQ. The V end gives up 5 bases and the J end 4 bases, leaving 3 bases in the junction not matched to a gene. Concerning this clonotype: No cognate antigen has been identified for it. Within one base of it there is no much larger clone, and no base qualities were kept.

Libraries were constructed by RT-PCR. The instrument given in TCRdb is Illumina HiSeq 2500. TCRdb applied fastp at Q25 and MiXCR to the public reads, then kept only in-frame beta chains. Every distinct CDR3 protein forms one entry, paired with its most common genes and DNA. In this sample the table shows 9,500 to 11,000 distinct CDR3 sequences, approximately 87% of which occur a single time. Of the sample, roughly 2% falls within the top ten clones. The clonotype comes from a woman between 18 and 30 years old who received the yellow fever vaccine. Donor details come from another sample of the same person, matched by shared clones. The V gene is TRBV5-1 and the J gene is TRBJ2-1; 10 middle bases align to TRBD2. The sequencing used T cells from blood (PBMCs), unsorted or a sorted subset (not recorded which), collected before or after yellow fever vaccination (not recorded which). The DNA sequence reads TGCGCCAGCAGGGCTAGCGGGAGTTACAATGAGCAGTTCTTC. Translated, this gives CASRASGSYNEQFF.